This is a list of T cell receptor beta chains from one sample in a study of T cell changes during pregnancy in multiple sclerosis. The protocol was immunoSEQ multiplex PCR, while the TCRdb copy is restricted to in-frame clones and leaves out a portion. The table has about 83,000 clones, approximately 91% seen once; the top ten hold 3% to 4.5%. Specimen: PBMCs, collected in the first trimester of pregnancy. Receptors originate from a female donor in good health, serving as a control in a pregnancy study. Some clones in this sample may be carry-over from other donors' samples. Each CDR3 is given with its conserved first and last residue. A D gene is named only where the DNA matches it firmly. Clone size appears in some rows only: once, few, many, or a class for an expanded clone.

>TRBD1|TRBJ1-1|TRBV18|few
CASSPNRGTDTEAFF
TGTGCCAGCTCACCTAACAGGGGGACGGACACTGAAGCTTTCTTT
>-|TRBJ2-7|TRBV7-2|-
CASSFSRTLGEQYF
TGTGCCAGCAGCTTCTCCAGGACTCTGGGCGAGCAGTACTTC
>-|TRBJ2-1|TRBV7-3|-
CASSLSASGGNEQFF
TGTGCCAGCAGCTTATCCGCGTCAGGGGGGAATGAGCAGTTCTTC
>-|TRBJ2-3|TRBV6-1|-
CASSELRDTQYF
TGTGCCAGCAGTGAATTGAGGGATACGCAGTATTTT
>TRBD2|TRBJ2-5|TRBV4-2|-
CASSQEPSGGSETQYF
TGTGCCAGCAGCCAAGAGCCTAGCGGGGGATCAGAGACCCAGTACTTC
>TRBD1|TRBJ1-3|TRBV5-1|-
CASSFGTDSYSGNTIYF
TGCGCCAGCAGCTTCGGGACAGATAGTTACTCTGGAAACACCATATATTTT
>-|TRBJ2-7|TRBV5-1|-
CASSLVERQASSYEQYF
TGCGCCAGCAGCTTGGTCGAAAGACAGGCCAGCTCCTACGAGCAGTACTTC
>TRBD2|TRBJ2-2|TRBV4-2|-
CASSPDYGGVGTGELFF
TGTGCCAGCAGCCCTGACTATGGGGGGGTTGGGACCGGGGAGCTGTTTTTT
>-|TRBJ2-1|TRBV19|-
CASSIRGGTAYNEQFF
TGTGCCAGTAGTATACGGGGCGGGACAGCATACAATGAGCAGTTCTTC
>-|TRBJ2-1|TRBV28|-
CASSMGLNEQFF
TGTGCCAGCAGTATGGGACTCAATGAGCAGTTCTTC
>-|TRBJ1-4|TRBV18|-
CASSSSTGEKLFF
TGTGCCAGCTCATCCTCTACAGGGGAAAAACTGTTTTTT
>TRBD1|TRBJ1-4|TRBV28|-
CASSLTGTGDEKLFF
TGTGCCAGCAGTTTAACCGGGACAGGGGATGAAAAACTGTTTTTT
>-|TRBJ2-3|TRBV6-1|-
CASSEAVAAPPTDTQYF
TGTGCCAGCAGTGAAGCGGTAGCGGCGCCACCCACAGATACGCAGTATTTT
>-|TRBJ2-5|TRBV7-2|-
CASSWAGRETQYF
TGTGCCAGCAGCTGGGCGGGACGAGAGACCCAGTACTTC
>-|TRBJ1-1|TRBV25-1|-
CASSELGSEAFF
TGTGCCAGCAGTGAATTGGGCAGTGAAGCTTTCTTT
>-|TRBJ1-2|TRBV6-5|-
CASSYGRAQGYTF
TGTGCCAGCAGTTATGGGAGGGCTCAAGGCTACACCTTC
>-|TRBJ2-7|TRBV10-3|-
CAIGRSTDYEQYF
TGTGCCATCGGGAGAAGTACAGATTACGAGCAGTACTTC
>TRBD2|TRBJ2-7|TRBV13|-
CASSPGTSGGTYEQYF
TGTGCCAGCAGCCCTGGGACTAGCGGGGGAACCTACGAGCAGTACTTC
>-|TRBJ1-6|TRBV28|-
CASSFPSTGLGDSPLHF
TGTGCCAGCAGTTTTCCGTCGACAGGCCTGGGGGATTCACCCCTCCACTTT
>TRBD2|TRBJ2-1|TRBV4-3|-
CASSQRTSGNYNEQFF
TGCGCCAGCAGCCAACGGACTAGCGGGAATTACAATGAGCAGTTCTTC
>-|TRBJ2-5|TRBV13|-
CASSTYPTMETQYF
TGTGCCAGCAGCACCTACCCTACGATGGAGACCCAGTACTTC
>-|TRBJ2-3|TRBV21-1|-
CASSKPQWTSGGARDTQYF
TGTGCCAGCAGCAAGCCCCAATGGACTAGCGGGGGGGCCAGAGATACGCAGTATTTT
>TRBD1|TRBJ1-5|TRBV19|-
CASSRGTGGNQPQHF
TGTGCCAGTAGCCGGGGGACAGGGGGCAATCAGCCCCAGCATTTT
>-|TRBJ1-5|TRBV21-1|-
CASSTTEPSNQPQHF
TGTGCCAGCAGCACCACTGAGCCTAGCAATCAGCCCCAGCATTTT
>TRBD1|TRBJ1-1|TRBV5-1|-
CASSLDGTGVDTEAFF
TGCGCCAGCAGCTTGGATGGGACAGGGGTGGACACTGAAGCTTTCTTT
>TRBD2|TRBJ2-7|TRBV11-2|-
CASSFPGGGMRAEQYF
TGTGCCAGCAGCTTCCCGGGAGGAGGGATGAGGGCAGAGCAGTACTTC
>-|TRBJ2-3|TRBV4-1|-
CASTQGATLSTDTQYF
TGCGCCAGCACCCAAGGGGCCACTCTCAGCACAGATACGCAGTATTTT
>-|TRBJ1-5|TRBV21-1|-
CASSKASGDRGNQPQHF
TGTGCCAGCAGCAAAGCGTCGGGGGATAGGGGCAATCAGCCCCAGCATTTT
>-|TRBJ1-3|TRBV9|-
CASSVRGERSGNTIYF
TGTGCCAGCAGCGTACGGGGGGAAAGATCTGGAAACACCATATATTTT
>TRBD2|TRBJ2-5|TRBV4-1|-
CASSQVGRQETQYF
TGCGCCAGCAGCCAAGTCGGGAGGCAAGAGACCCAGTACTTC
>-|TRBJ2-1|TRBV19|-
CASSISLVRLSYNEQFF
TGTGCCAGTAGTATATCCCTAGTACGACTCTCCTACAATGAGCAGTTCTTC
>TRBD1|TRBJ2-4|TRBV7-2|-
CASSLLTGAREGIQYF
TGTGCCAGCAGCTTATTAACAGGGGCCCGAGAGGGCATTCAGTACTTC
>TRBD1|TRBJ2-3|TRBV11-3|-
CASSPNPGGTGGIYTQYF
TGTGCCAGCAGCCCCAATCCCGGCGGGACAGGGGGCATATATACGCAGTATTTT
>TRBD2|TRBJ2-3|TRBV28|-
CASSSLAGAGDTQYF
TGTGCCAGCAGTTCCCTAGCGGGGGCGGGAGATACGCAGTATTTT
>TRBD1|TRBJ2-7|TRBV18|-
CASSPRRDRVWEQYF
TGTGCCAGCTCACCGCGAAGGGACAGGGTGTGGGAGCAGTACTTC
>TRBD2|TRBJ2-7|TRBV29-1|-
CSVLMAGELYEQYF
TGCAGCGTCTTGATGGCGGGGGAGCTCTACGAGCAGTACTTC
>-|TRBJ1-1|TRBV28|few
CASTEMGQANTEAFF
TGTGCCAGCACTGAAATGGGGCAGGCGAACACTGAAGCTTTCTTT
>TRBD1|TRBJ2-7|TRBV11-3|-
CASSLVTGDEQYF
TGTGCCAGCAGCTTAGTGACAGGGGACGAGCAGTACTTC
>-|TRBJ1-2|TRBV28|-
CASSGGYGYTF
TGTGCCAGCAGCGGGGGCTATGGCTACACCTTC
>-|TRBJ2-7|TRBV20-1|few
CSTRGSYEQYF
TGCAGTACCAGGGGATCCTACGAGCAGTACTTC
>-|TRBJ2-3|TRBV7-9|-
CASSLGAAGVTRTQYF
TGTGCCAGCAGCTTAGGGGCTGCAGGGGTGACGCGTACGCAGTATTTT
>-|TRBJ1-5|TRBV27|-
CASSRDRLNQPQHF
TGTGCCAGCAGCCGAGACAGATTGAATCAGCCCCAGCATTTT
>-|TRBJ2-3|TRBV29-1|-
CSVAKEGRYF
TGCAGCGTCGCTAAGGAGGGCAGGTATTTT
>TRBD1|TRBJ1-2|TRBV6-5|few
CASGQGAGGYTF
TGTGCCAGCGGACAGGGGGCGGGAGGCTACACCTTC
>TRBD1|TRBJ2-7|TRBV18|-
CASSPRDRGSYEQYF
TGTGCCAGCTCACCCCGGGACAGGGGTTCCTACGAGCAGTACTTC